This T cell receptor (beta chain) stems from a study of T cells in Graves' hyperthyroidism and ophthalmopathy. Diagnostic decisions used clinical symptoms, serum thyroxine and TRAb, thyroid ultrasound and orbital computed tomography. This clonotype came up many times. The CDR3 is made up of 11 amino acids. The V end lost 5 bases, the J end lost 13 bases, and 14 bases lay between the germline ends. CDR1 is MNHEY, CDR2 SMNVEV, per germline (reference sequence). TCR beta CDR3 regions were amplified from RNA transcripts. HTBI primers were used for first-round RT-PCR of the TCR CDR3. TCRdb reprocessed the multiplex PCR reads with MiXCR, giving one entry per CDR3 protein. The data show approximately 260,000 distinct CDR3 sequences, approximately 16% seen once.

What was sequenced was blood. V gene TRBV27 combines with J gene TRBJ1-2; D ambiguous. The sequence derives from a woman aged 45-59 years with Graves' hyperthyroidism that later progressed to Graves' ophthalmopathy. DNA for the CDR3: TGTGCCAGCAGTCCAATGACGGGCCTCACCTTC. Its translation is CASSPMTGLTF.